A selection of T cell receptor beta chains follows, all from one sample in a study of blood T cell repertoires in COVID-19. The repertoire was sequenced with immunoSEQ multiplex PCR; TCRdb's copy has only in-frame clones and lacks some. The repertoire includes some 380,000 clones, 90% of them detected once, and approximately 7% sits in the top ten. Sequencing was done on a sample of peripheral blood. These receptors all stem from a man younger than 35 with active or convalescent COVID-19. The CDR3 runs from the conserved cysteine through the conserved F or W. D genes are given only for firm matches. Only some rows state a clone size, as once, few, many or a class for expanded clones.

TRBD2	-	TRBV5-1	TRBJ2-7	CASSFSGGGYEQYF	TGCGCCAGCAGCTTTAGCGGGGGGGGCTACGAGCAGTACTTC
-	-	TRBV28	TRBJ1-1	CASGWGPKVNTEAFF	TGTGCCAGCGGATGGGGGCCGAAGGTGAACACTGAAGCTTTCTTT
TRBD2	-	TRBV29-1	TRBJ2-1	CSVGASLAGGNEQFF	TGCAGCGTTGGAGCCTCTCTAGCGGGAGGCAATGAGCAGTTCTTC
-	-	TRBV5-4	TRBJ2-7	CASSLTGLRYEQYF	TGTGCCAGCAGCTTAACGGGTCTCAGATACGAGCAGTACTTC
TRBD1	-	TRBV27	TRBJ1-2	CASSLVAGGRSGYTF	TGTGCCAGCAGTTTAGTCGCAGGGGGAAGGAGTGGCTACACCTTC
-	-	TRBV6-5	TRBJ1-1	CASSLTATNTEAFF	TGTGCCAGCAGTTTAACAGCCACGAACACTGAAGCTTTCTTT
-	many	TRBV30	TRBJ2-7	CAWSERKEQYF	TGTGCCTGGAGTGAGAGGAAAGAGCAGTACTTC
TRBD2	-	TRBV2	TRBJ2-1	CASSEGLAGGRAQVEQFF	TGTGCCAGCAGTGAGGGGCTAGCGGGGGGCCGAGCCCAGGTTGAGCAGTTCTTC
TRBD2	-	TRBV6-2/TRBV6-3	TRBJ2-7	CASSNGLAGVYEQYF	TGTGCCAGCAGCAATGGACTAGCGGGAGTTTACGAGCAGTACTTC
-	-	TRBV7-8	TRBJ1-5	CASSPVPGNQPQHF	TGTGCCAGCAGCCCCGTACCAGGCAATCAGCCCCAGCATTTT
-	-	TRBV18	TRBJ2-7	CASSQNQYEQYF	TGTGCCAGCTCACAAAATCAGTACGAGCAGTACTTC
-	-	TRBV19	TRBJ2-6	CASSVTSGANVLTF	TGTGCCAGTAGTGTAACCTCTGGGGCCAACGTGCTGACTTTC
-	-	TRBV11-2	TRBJ1-2	CASSWGVDGYTF	TGTGCCAGCAGCTGGGGGGTGGATGGCTACACCTTC
-	few	TRBV28	TRBJ2-1	CASTPDSTDEQFF	TGTGCCAGCACCCCGGACAGTACCGATGAGCAGTTCTTC
TRBD2	-	TRBV6-2/TRBV6-3	TRBJ2-3	CASSSYSGRGMDTQYF	TGTGCCAGCAGTTCCTATAGCGGGAGGGGCATGGATACGCAGTATTTT
-	-	TRBV2	TRBJ1-6	CASSVQGIYNSPLHF	TGTGCCAGCAGTGTCCAGGGGATATATAATTCACCCCTCCACTTT
TRBD2	-	TRBV19	TRBJ2-1	CASSRLAGGQDEQFF	TGTGCCAGTAGTCGACTAGCGGGGGGGCAGGATGAGCAGTTCTTC
-	-	TRBV6-5	TRBJ1-5	CASSFGGLNQPQHF	TGTGCCAGCAGTTTCGGGGGGCTCAATCAGCCCCAGCATTTT
-	-	TRBV10-3	TRBJ2-6	CAIGAGFPSGANVLTF	TGTGCCATCGGGGCAGGGTTCCCCTCTGGGGCCAACGTCCTGACTTTC
-	-	TRBV7-9	TRBJ2-7	CASSLTSGENEQYF	TGTGCCAGCAGCCTGACGTCTGGAGAGAACGAGCAGTACTTC
-	-	TRBV4-2	TRBJ2-6	CASSEDTNSGANVLTF	TGTGCCAGCAGCGAGGACACAAACTCTGGGGCCAACGTCCTGACTTTC
-	-	TRBV11-2	TRBJ2-5	CASSLEAETQYF	TGTGCCAGCAGCTTAGAAGCCGAGACCCAGTACTTC
-	-	TRBV27	TRBJ1-2	CASSSWGKDRNYGYTF	TGTGCCAGCAGTTCCTGGGGCAAAGATCGGAACTATGGCTACACCTTC
-	-	TRBV28	TRBJ1-5	CASSLADTSNQPQHF	TGTGCCAGCAGTTTGGCTGACACTAGCAATCAGCCCCAGCATTTT
TRBD2	-	TRBV28	TRBJ2-1	CASSFPASGGPVYNEQFF	TGTGCCAGCAGTTTCCCCGCTAGCGGAGGCCCGGTCTACAATGAGCAGTTCTTC
TRBD1	-	TRBV5-1	TRBJ1-3	CASTGTAGNTIYF	TGCGCCAGCACAGGGACAGCTGGAAACACCATATATTTT
TRBD1	-	TRBV29-1	TRBJ1-1	CSVEGGQGNTEAFF	TGCAGCGTTGAGGGGGGACAGGGGAACACTGAAGCTTTCTTT
TRBD1	-	TRBV27	TRBJ1-2	CASSFWDRGRGYTF	TGTGCCAGCAGTTTTTGGGACAGGGGTCGTGGCTACACCTTC
-	-	TRBV4-1	TRBJ2-2	CASRPTGTNTGELFF	TGCGCCAGCCGACCGACAGGAACGAACACCGGGGAGCTGTTTTTT
TRBD1	-	TRBV6-1	TRBJ1-5	CASSEYTGAGQPQHF	TGTGCCAGCAGTGAGTACACAGGGGCGGGTCAGCCCCAGCATTTT
-	-	TRBV2	TRBJ1-1	CASLRGRWAEAFF	TGTGCCAGCCTCAGGGGAAGATGGGCTGAAGCTTTCTTT
TRBD1	-	TRBV28	TRBJ1-2	CASSLRDRSTYTF	TGTGCCAGCAGTTTACGGGACAGGAGCACCTACACCTTC
-	-	TRBV28	TRBJ1-1	CASSLGGIEAFF	TGTGCCAGCAGTTTAGGGGGGATAGAAGCTTTCTTT
TRBD2	once	TRBV3-1/TRBV3-2	TRBJ2-6	CASSQGFGRVDSGANVLTF	TGTGCCAGCAGCCAAGGGTTTGGGAGGGTCGACTCTGGGGCCAACGTGCTGACTTTC